This TCR beta chain was recorded in a study of Graves' ophthalmopathy and Graves' hyperthyroidism listed by TCRdb under 2018. General notes on the study: Peripheral blood samples were taken at the time of initial diagnosis, before any treatment was given. In more than five hyperthyroidism patients, T-cell repertoires of thyroid tissue and blood were compared. To explore V-J signatures that separate ophthalmopathy from hyperthyroidism, a discovery set of about a hundred patients was enrolled, consisting of approximately 45 with ophthalmopathy and 57 with stable hyperthyroidism. The study used TCR beta repertoire signatures to distinguish Graves' ophthalmopathy from Graves' hyperthyroidism and to predict progression to ophthalmopathy. The approximately 100 discovery patients were divided at random into training and test sets in a 7:3 ratio. Following sampling, methimazole starting at 30 mg daily was administered to hyperthyroidism patients, and high-dose intravenous methylprednisolone was administered to ophthalmopathy patients. In total, around 140 blood samples were TCR-sequenced: fewer than 50 ophthalmopathy, approximately 75 hyperthyroidism and roughly 17 hyperthyroidism-to-ophthalmopathy patients. For independent validation, a separate cohort was made up of fewer than 20 hyperthyroidism patients plus 17 patients who later progressed from hyperthyroidism to ophthalmopathy.

V is reduced by 1 base and J by 0 bases, leaving a spacing of 10 bases between them. CDR1 and CDR2, looked up from the germline V gene, are SGHTS and YDEGEE. Inclusive of the bounding cysteine and phenylalanine, the CDR3 is 15 residues long. The retained sequence is limited to the CDR3, 45 bases, with the frame set at the first base. What the research found in general, with its limitations: Sample size was not statistically predetermined, and group allocation was not concealed from the investigators. Most of the expanded thyroid clonotypes with a frequency above 0.001 were also detected in blood, and it was suggested that the thyroid immune response may be reflected by blood repertoires. Ophthalmopathy was separated from stable hyperthyroidism by the 13-signature model with more than 85% sensitivity and 81% to 84% specificity in cross-validation and with 80%/75% in the test set. In validation, the model predicted ophthalmopathy progression with roughly 68% sensitivity and less than 80% specificity; some 13 predicted patients were CT-confirmed with GO in a median of 6.5 months.

Stable hyperthyroidism was defined as no progression to ophthalmopathy within 18 months of follow-up. Patients with hyperthyroidism were aged 18 to 65 years, had been newly diagnosed, and had a disease duration of less than 2 months. Patients were excluded if they had other autoimmune diseases, uncontrolled infections, pregnancy or lactation. Diagnosis was based on clinical symptoms, serum thyroxine, TRAb, thyroid ultrasound and orbital computed tomography. PBMCs were isolated from more than 9 ml of fresh peripheral blood by Ficoll-Paque density gradient centrifugation. Total RNA was extracted with Trizol reagent and quality-checked on an Agilent 2100 Bioanalyzer. This clonotype was counted at least ten times. It has no known antigen specificity. There are no base qualities to consult, and no much larger clone falls within one base. For repertoire sequencing, TCR beta CDR3 regions were amplified from RNA transcripts. HTBI primers and the Qiagen OneStep RT-PCR kit were used in a first-round RT-PCR, which was followed by a second-round multiplex PCR, size selection and purification. Libraries were sequenced paired-end with 100 bp reads on an Illumina HiSeq2000. Per the source publication's procedure: SOAPnuke was used to process the reads, throwing out any read that had adapters, had uncalled bases, had a mean Phred below 15, or lacked an exact constant-primer or identifier match. COPE v1.2.5 was used to merge high-quality paired reads. Clonotypes were defined as unique nucleotide sequences and were aligned to IMGT TRB V, D and J references using MiTCR v1.1. The analysis was limited to V-J combinations with a frequency above 0.0001, which together covered over 98% of repertoires. For each V-J combination, a TCR clonal expansion and chaos score was defined as F50 clonal expansion divided by the chaos observed in the TCRdist matrix. Welch's t-statistics and random forest were used to reduce the features to 10 to 15 V-J combinations, which were then used as input to a naive Bayes classifier. The Morisita-Horn index was used to measure how similar the thyroid and blood repertoires were. Starting from the raw public reads, TCRdb applied fastp trimming at Q25, assembled clones with MiXCR and retained in-frame beta chains. Every distinct CDR3 protein forms one entry, paired with its most common genes and DNA. For this entry, the V and J calls and clone size follow TCRdb and not the study's own pipeline. The sample contains hundreds of thousands of distinct CDR3 sequences, 22% of them found a single time. Approximately 7% of the sample belongs to the ten largest clones.

The sequence joins TRBV5-8 to TRBJ2-5; perhaps TRBD2 is the D gene, with 6 bases matching. This TCR came from a young woman with stable Graves' hyperthyroidism. Some clones in this sample may be carry-over from other donors' samples. Donor details come from another sample of the same person, matched by shared clones. The source material was peripheral blood. The CDR3 region has the sequence CASSLWASDQETQYF. The sequenced DNA: TGTGCCAGCAGCTTGTGGGCTAGCGACCAAGAGACCCAGTACTTC.